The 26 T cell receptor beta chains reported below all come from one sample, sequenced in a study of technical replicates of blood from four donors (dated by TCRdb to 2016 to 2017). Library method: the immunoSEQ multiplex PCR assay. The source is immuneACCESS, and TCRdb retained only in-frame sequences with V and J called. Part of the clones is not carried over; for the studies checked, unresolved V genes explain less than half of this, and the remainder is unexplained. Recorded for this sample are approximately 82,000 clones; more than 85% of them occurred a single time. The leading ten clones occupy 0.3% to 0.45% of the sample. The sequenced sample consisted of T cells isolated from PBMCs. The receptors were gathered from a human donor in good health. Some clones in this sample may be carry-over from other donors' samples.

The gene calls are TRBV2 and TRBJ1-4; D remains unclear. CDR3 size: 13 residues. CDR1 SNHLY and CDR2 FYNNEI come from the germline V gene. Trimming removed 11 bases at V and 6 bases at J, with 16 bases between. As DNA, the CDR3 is TGTGCCGGGGTGGGAGGGTGGTATGAAAAACTGTTTTTT. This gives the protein CAGVGGWYEKLFF.

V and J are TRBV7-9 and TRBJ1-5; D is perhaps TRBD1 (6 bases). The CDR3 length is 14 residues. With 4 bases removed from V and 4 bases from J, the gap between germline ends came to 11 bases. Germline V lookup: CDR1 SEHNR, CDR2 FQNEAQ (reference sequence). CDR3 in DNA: TGTGCCAGCAGCTCGTCCACAGGGAATCAGCCCCAGCATTTT. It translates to CASSSSTGNQPQHF.

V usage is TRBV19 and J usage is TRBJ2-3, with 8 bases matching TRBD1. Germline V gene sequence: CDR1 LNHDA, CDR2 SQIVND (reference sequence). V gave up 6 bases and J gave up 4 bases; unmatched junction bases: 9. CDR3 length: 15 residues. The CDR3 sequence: CASRMTGVGSDTQYF. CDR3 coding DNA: TGTGCCAGTAGGATGACAGGGGTTGGGTCAGATACGCAGTATTTT.

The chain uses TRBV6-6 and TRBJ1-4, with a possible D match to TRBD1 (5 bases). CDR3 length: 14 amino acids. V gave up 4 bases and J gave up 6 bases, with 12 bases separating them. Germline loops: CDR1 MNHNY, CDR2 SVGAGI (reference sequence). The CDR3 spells CASSLVRRDEKLFF. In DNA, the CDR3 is TGTGCCAGCAGTTTGGTCCGCAGGGATGAAAAACTGTTTTTT.

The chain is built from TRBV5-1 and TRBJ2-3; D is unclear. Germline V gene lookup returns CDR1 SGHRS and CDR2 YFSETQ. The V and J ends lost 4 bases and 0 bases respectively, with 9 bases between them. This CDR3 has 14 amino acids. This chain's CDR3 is CASSRSTSTDTQYF. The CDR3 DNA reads TGCGCCAGCAGCCGGTCTACTAGCACAGATACGCAGTATTTT.

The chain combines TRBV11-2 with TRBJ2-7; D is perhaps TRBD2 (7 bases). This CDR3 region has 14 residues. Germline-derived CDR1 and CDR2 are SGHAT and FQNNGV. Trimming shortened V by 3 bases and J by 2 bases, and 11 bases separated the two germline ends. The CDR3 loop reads CASSFIGGAYEQYF. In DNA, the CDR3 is TGTGCCAGCAGCTTTATAGGGGGGGCCTACGAGCAGTACTTC. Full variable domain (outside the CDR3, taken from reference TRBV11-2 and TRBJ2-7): EAGVAQSPRYKIIEKRQSVAFWCNPISGHATLYWYQQILGQGPKLLIQFQNNGVVDDSQLPKDRFSAERLKGVDSTLKIQPAKLEDSAVYLCASSFIGGAYEQYFGPGTRLTVT.

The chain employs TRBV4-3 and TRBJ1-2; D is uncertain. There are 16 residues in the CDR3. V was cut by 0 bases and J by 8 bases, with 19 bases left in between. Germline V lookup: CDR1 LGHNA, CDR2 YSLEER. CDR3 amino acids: CASSQDGYSSFYGYTF. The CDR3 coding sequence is TGCGCCAGCAGCCAAGATGGGTACAGCAGCTTCTACGGCTACACCTTC.

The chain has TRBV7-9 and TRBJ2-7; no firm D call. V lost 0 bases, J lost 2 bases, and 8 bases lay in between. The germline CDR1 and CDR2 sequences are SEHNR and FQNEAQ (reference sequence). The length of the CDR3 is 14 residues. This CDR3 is CASSLAPVPYEQYF. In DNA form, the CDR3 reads TGTGCCAGCAGCTTAGCGCCGGTCCCCTACGAGCAGTACTTC.

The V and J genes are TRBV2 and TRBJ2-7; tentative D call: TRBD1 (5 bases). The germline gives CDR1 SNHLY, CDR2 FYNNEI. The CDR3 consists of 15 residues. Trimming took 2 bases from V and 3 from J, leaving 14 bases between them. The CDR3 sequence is CASSETQGSYYEQYF. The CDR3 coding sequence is TGTGCCAGCAGTGAAACCCAGGGATCATACTACGAGCAGTACTTC.

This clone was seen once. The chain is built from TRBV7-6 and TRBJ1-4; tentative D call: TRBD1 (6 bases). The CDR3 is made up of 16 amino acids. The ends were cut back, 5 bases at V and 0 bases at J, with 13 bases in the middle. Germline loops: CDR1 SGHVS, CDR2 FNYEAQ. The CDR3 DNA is TGTGCCAGCAGCGAACTACAGGGAGCAACTAATGAAAAACTGTTTTTT. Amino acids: CASSELQGATNEKLFF.

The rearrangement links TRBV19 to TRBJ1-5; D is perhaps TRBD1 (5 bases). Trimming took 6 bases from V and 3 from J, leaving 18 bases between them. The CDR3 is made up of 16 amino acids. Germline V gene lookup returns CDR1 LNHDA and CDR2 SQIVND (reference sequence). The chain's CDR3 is CASSPPTGPLNQPQHF. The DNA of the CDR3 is TGTGCCAGTAGCCCCCCCACAGGTCCTCTCAATCAGCCCCAGCATTTT.

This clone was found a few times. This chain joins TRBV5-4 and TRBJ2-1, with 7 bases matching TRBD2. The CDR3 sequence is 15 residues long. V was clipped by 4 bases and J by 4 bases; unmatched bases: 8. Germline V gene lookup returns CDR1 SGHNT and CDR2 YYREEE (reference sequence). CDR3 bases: TGTGCCAGCAGCCCCTGGGCTAGCGGATACAATGAGCAGTTCTTC. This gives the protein CASSPWASGYNEQFF.

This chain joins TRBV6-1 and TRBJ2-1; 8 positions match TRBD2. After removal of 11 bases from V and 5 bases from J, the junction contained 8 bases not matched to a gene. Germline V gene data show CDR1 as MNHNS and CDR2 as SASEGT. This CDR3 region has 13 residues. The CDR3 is CAGLGAGDNEQFF. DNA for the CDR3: TGTGCCGGCTTAGGAGCGGGAGACAATGAGCAGTTCTTC.

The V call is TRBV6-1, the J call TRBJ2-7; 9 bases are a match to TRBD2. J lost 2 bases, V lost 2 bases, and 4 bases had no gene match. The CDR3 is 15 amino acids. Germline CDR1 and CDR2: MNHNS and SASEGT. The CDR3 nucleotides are TGTGCCAGCAGTGAACTAGCGGGGCTTCCCTACGAGCAGTACTTC. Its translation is CASSELAGLPYEQYF.

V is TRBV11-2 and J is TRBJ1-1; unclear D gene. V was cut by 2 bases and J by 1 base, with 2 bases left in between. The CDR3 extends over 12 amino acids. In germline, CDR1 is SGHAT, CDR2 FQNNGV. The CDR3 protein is CASSLQNTEAFF. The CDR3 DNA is TGTGCCAGCAGCTTACAGAACACTGAAGCTTTCTTT.

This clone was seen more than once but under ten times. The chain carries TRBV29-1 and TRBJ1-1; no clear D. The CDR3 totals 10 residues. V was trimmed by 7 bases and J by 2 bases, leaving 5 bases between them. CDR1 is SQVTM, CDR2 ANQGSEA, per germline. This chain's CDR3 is CSAGNTEAFF. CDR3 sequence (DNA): TGCAGCGCAGGAAACACTGAAGCTTTCTTT. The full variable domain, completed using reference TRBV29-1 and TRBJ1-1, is SAVISQKPSRDICQRGTSLTIQCQVDSQVTMMFWYRQQPGQSLTLIATANQGSEATYESGFVIDKFPISRPNLTFSTLTVSNMSPEDSSIYLCSAGNTEAFFGQGTRLTVV.

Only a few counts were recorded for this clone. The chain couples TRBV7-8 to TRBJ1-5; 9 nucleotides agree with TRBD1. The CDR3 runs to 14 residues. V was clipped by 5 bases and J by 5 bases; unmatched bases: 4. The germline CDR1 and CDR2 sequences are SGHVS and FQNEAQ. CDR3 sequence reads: CASSKGQGYQPQHF. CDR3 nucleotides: TGTGCCAGCAGCAAAGGACAGGGGTATCAGCCCCAGCATTTT. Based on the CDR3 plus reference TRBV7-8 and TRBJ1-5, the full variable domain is GAGVSQSPRYKVAKRGQDVALRCDPISGHVSLFWYQQALGQGPEFLTYFQNEAQLDKSGLPSDRFFAERPEGSVSTLKIQRTQQEDSAVYLCASSKGQGYQPQHFGDGTRLSIL.

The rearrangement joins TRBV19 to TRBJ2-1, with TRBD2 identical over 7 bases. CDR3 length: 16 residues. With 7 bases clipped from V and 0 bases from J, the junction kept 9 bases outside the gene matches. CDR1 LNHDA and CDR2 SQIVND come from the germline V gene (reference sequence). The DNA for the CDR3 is TGTGCCAGTACCCCTCTAGCGGTTAGCTCCTACAATGAGCAGTTCTTC. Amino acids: CASTPLAVSSYNEQFF. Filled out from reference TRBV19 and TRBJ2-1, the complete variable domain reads DGGITQSPKYLFRKEGQNVTLSCEQNLNHDAMYWYRQDPGQGLRLIYYSQIVNDFQKGDIAEGYSVSREKKESFPLTVTSAQKNPTAFYLCASTPLAVSSYNEQFFGPGTRLTVL.

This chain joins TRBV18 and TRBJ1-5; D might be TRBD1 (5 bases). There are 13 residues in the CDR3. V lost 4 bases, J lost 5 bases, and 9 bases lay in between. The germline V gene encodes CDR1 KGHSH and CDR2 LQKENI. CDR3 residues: CASSLGEDQPQHF. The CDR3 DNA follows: TGTGCCAGCTCACTAGGGGAAGATCAGCCCCAGCATTTT.

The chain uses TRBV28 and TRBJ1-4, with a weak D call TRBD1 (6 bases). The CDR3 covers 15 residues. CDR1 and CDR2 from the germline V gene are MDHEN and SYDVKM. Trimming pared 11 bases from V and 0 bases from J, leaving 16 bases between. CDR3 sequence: CAVGGASATNEKLFF. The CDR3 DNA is TGTGCCGTCGGGGGGGCATCTGCAACTAATGAAAAACTGTTTTTT.

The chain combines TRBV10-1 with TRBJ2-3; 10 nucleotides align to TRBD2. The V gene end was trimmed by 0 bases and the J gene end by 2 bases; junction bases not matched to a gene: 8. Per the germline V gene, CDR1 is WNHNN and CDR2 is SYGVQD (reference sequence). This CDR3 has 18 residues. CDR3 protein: CASSESILSGGDTDTQYF. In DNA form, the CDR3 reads TGCGCCAGCAGTGAGTCGATTTTAAGCGGGGGGGACACAGATACGCAGTATTTT.

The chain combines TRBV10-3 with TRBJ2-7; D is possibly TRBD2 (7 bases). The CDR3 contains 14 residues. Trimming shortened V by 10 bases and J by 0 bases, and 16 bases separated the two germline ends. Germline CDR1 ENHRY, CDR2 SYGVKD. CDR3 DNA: TGTGCCAGTACCCCCGGGGGGCCCTCCTACGAGCAGTACTTC. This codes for CASTPGGPSYEQYF.

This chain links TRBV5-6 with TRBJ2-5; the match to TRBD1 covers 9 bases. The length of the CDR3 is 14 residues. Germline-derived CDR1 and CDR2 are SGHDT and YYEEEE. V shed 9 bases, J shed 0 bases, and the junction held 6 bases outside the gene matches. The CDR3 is CATHRTGDQETQYF. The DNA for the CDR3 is TGTGCCACCCACAGGACAGGGGACCAAGAGACCCAGTACTTC.

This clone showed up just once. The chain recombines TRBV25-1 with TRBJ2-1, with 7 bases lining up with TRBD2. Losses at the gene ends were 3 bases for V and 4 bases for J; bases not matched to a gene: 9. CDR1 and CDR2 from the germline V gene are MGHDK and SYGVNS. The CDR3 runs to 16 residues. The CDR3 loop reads CASSDLTSAQYNEQFF. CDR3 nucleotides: TGTGCCAGCAGTGACCTTACTAGCGCGCAATACAATGAGCAGTTCTTC.

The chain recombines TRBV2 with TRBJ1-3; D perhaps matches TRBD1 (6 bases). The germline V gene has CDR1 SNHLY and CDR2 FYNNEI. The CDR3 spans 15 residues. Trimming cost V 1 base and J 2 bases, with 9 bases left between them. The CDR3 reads CASSEVYRAGNTIYF. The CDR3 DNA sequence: TGTGCCAGCAGTGAAGTGTACAGGGCTGGAAACACCATATATTTT. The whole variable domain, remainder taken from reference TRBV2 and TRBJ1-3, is EPEVTQTPSHQVTQMGQEVILRCVPISNHLYFYWYRQILGQKVEFLVSFYNNEISEKSEIFDDQFSVERPDGSNFTLKIRSTKLEDSAMYFCASSEVYRAGNTIYFGEGSWLTVV.

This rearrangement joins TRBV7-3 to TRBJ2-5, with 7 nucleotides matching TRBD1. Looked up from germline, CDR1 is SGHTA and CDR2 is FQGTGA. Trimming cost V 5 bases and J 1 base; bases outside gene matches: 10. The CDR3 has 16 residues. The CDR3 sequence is CASSINSGTAQETQYF. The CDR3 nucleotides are TGTGCCAGCAGCATAAACTCCGGGACAGCCCAAGAGACCCAGTACTTC.